Listed here are 21 T cell receptor beta chains from one sample, sequenced in a study of T-cell memory formation after mild COVID-19. From the 5' RACE reads, TCRdb called clonotypes with MiXCR, one entry per CDR3 protein. The sample comprises a few hundred thousand distinct CDR3 sequences, about 17% of which are singletons, and roughly 21% rests with the top ten. Sequencing was done on a sample of PBMCs or a T cell subset sorted from them (not recorded which). These receptor sequences come from a man aged 18-30 years who had mild COVID-19 (a few samples of this study predate the infection). Cell type and time point are not known.

This clonotype has a count of ten or more. The chain uses TRBV6-2 or TRBV6-3 and TRBJ2-1; 8 bases line up with TRBD1. J was trimmed by 2 bases and V by 6 bases; bases with no gene match: 12. The germline gives CDR1 MNHEY, CDR2 SVGEGT. The CDR3 runs 17 residues. The CDR3 loop is CASSDRTGLLTYNEQFF. In DNA form, the CDR3 reads TGTGCCAGCAGCGATAGGACAGGGCTGTTGACCTACAATGAGCAGTTCTTC.

V is TRBV29-1 and J is TRBJ2-2; no clear D. The CDR3 has 12 amino acids. Trimming stripped 2 bases from V and 6 bases from J, with 7 bases between. Germline CDR1 is SQVTM and CDR2 is ANQGSEA. As DNA, the CDR3 is TGCAGCGTTGAATGGGGATCCGGGGAGCTGTTTTTT. Residues: CSVEWGSGELFF.

This clonotype was seen only a few times. The chain has TRBV20-1 and TRBJ2-1; 14 bases are a match to TRBD2. Trimming took 3 bases from V and 6 from J; bases not matched to a gene: 1. This CDR3 has 14 residues. Germline V lookup: CDR1 DFQATT, CDR2 SNEGSKA (reference sequence). The CDR3 protein is CSARTSGGANEQFF. The CDR3 DNA sequence: TGCAGTGCTAGGACTAGCGGGGGGGCCAATGAGCAGTTCTTC.

This clonotype was detected a few times. As DNA, the CDR3 is TGTGCCAGCAGCGGTGGGCCCCGGGTTAAAGATACGCAGTATTTT. Translating it yields CASSGGPRVKDTQYF. The chain joins TRBV2 to TRBJ2-3; D is unresolved. The CDR3 runs to 15 residues. CDR1 is SNHLY, CDR2 FYNNEI, per germline. The ends were cut back, 6 bases at V and 5 bases at J, with 18 bases in the middle.

This clonotype was seen more than once but under ten times. This CDR3 reads CASSLRETAGMINTEAFF. The CDR3 coding sequence is TGTGCCAGCAGCTTGAGGGAGACAGCAGGGATGATTAACACTGAAGCTTTCTTT. The chain couples TRBV7-9 to TRBJ1-1; the D gene is possibly TRBD1 (5 bases). This CDR3 contains 18 residues. V dropped 3 bases and J dropped 2 bases, with 22 bases sitting between them. Germline CDR1 SEHNR, CDR2 FQNEAQ (reference sequence).

This clonotype was seen at least ten times. The CDR3 nucleotides are TGCGCCAGCTCACGTGGGGGGACTGAAGCTTTCTTT. It codes for CASSRGGTEAFF. The V gene is TRBV5-1, the J gene TRBJ1-1, with D perhaps matching TRBD1 (5 bases). V shed 7 bases and J shed 5 bases, with 12 bases lying between them. Germline loops: CDR1 SGHRS, CDR2 YFSETQ. The CDR3 has 12 amino acids.

CDR3: CSAREKGRRETQYF. For the CDR3, the DNA is TGCAGTGCTAGAGAGAAGGGGCGCCGGGAGACCCAGTACTTC. This sequence joins TRBV20-1 and TRBJ2-5, with a tentative D call TRBD1 (5 bases). The CDR3 covers 14 residues. The V end was cut by 0 bases, the J end by 5 bases, with 13 bases between. Looked up from germline, CDR1 is DFQATT and CDR2 is SNEGSKA (reference sequence).

The genes are TRBV12-3 or TRBV12-4 and TRBJ2-3, with D perhaps TRBD2 (6 bases). V was pared by 0 bases and J by 5 bases, with 18 bases between. The CDR3 consists of 17 residues. The CDR3 DNA reads as TGTGCCAGCAGTTTAGCGTATTTAGAATCGGAGGGAGATACGCAGTATTTT. This gives the protein CASSLAYLESEGDTQYF.

This clonotype was found a few times. V gene TRBV6-5 combines with J gene TRBJ2-7; 7 bases map to TRBD1. V gave up 6 bases and J gave up 3 bases; unmatched junction bases: 5. This CDR3 has 13 residues. Germline assignment: CDR1 MNHEY and CDR2 SVGAGI. The CDR3 here is CASRETGVYEQYF. The CDR3 region has the DNA TGTGCCAGCAGAGAAACAGGGGTCTACGAGCAGTACTTC.

This clonotype was found a few times. The chain carries TRBV3-1 and TRBJ2-3, with 7 bases fitting TRBD2. Germline-derived CDR1 and CDR2 are LGHDT and YNNKEL (reference sequence). The J segment lost 8 bases and the V segment lost 2 bases, leaving 4 bases of the junction unmatched. The CDR3 is made up of 13 amino acids. The CDR3 DNA reads as TGTGCCAGCAGCCAACCGGGACTAACTACGCAGTATTTT. Its protein is CASSQPGLTTQYF.

This clonotype was counted ten times or more. The chain is built from TRBV7-3 and TRBJ2-1; no definite D call. The ends were cut back, 4 bases at V and 2 bases at J, with 15 bases in the middle. The germline V gene has CDR1 SGHTA and CDR2 FQGTGA. This CDR3 has 16 residues. The CDR3 spells CASSSDCNLTYNEQFF. CDR3 sequence (DNA): TGTGCCAGCAGCTCAGACTGTAATTTAACCTACAATGAGCAGTTCTTC.

This chain links TRBV4-2 with TRBJ2-3; D perhaps matches TRBD1 (6 bases). The CDR3 is made up of 15 amino acids. With 1 base removed from V and 2 bases from J, the gap between germline ends came to 10 bases. Per the germline V gene, CDR1 is LGHNA and CDR2 is YNFKEQ. This CDR3 reads CASSQVRGATDTQYF. The CDR3 DNA follows: TGTGCCAGCAGCCAAGTCAGGGGAGCCACAGATACGCAGTATTTT.

This clonotype was seen at least ten times. The chain couples TRBV2 to TRBJ2-4; no definite D call. Looked up from germline, CDR1 is SNHLY and CDR2 is FYNNEI. V dropped 3 bases and J dropped 15 bases, with 9 bases sitting between them. This CDR3 has 10 amino acids. The CDR3 DNA reads TGTGCCAGCAGTGACCAGGTCCCGTACTTC. As protein: CASSDQVPYF.

In its sample, this clonotype was seen a few times. V gene TRBV6-2 or TRBV6-3 combines with J gene TRBJ2-5; D unresolved. This CDR3 comprises 10 residues. V was shortened by 7 bases and J by 4 bases, with 4 bases between the two germline ends. Looked up from germline, CDR1 is MNHEY and CDR2 is SVGEGT. The CDR3 sequence: CASKGETQYF. Written as DNA, the CDR3 is TGTGCCAGCAAAGGAGAGACCCAGTACTTC.

The rearrangement links TRBV20-1 to TRBJ1-2; D might be TRBD1 (6 bases). Germline V CDR1 and CDR2: DFQATT, SNEGSKA (reference sequence). The V end lost 1 base, the J end lost 7 bases, and 16 bases lay between the germline ends. This CDR3 region has 14 residues. The CDR3 protein is CSARGGAGAGGYTF. The CDR3 nucleotides read TGCAGTGCTAGAGGGGGCGCAGGGGCTGGTGGCTACACCTTC.

This chain links TRBV7-9 with TRBJ2-3; D gene uncertain. Per the germline V gene, CDR1 is SEHNR and CDR2 is FQNEAQ (reference sequence). V was clipped by 5 bases and J by 1 base, with 10 bases between them. This CDR3 spans 14 amino acids. CDR3 nucleotides: TGTGCCAGCAGCCCAGCCGCGGGCACAGATACGCAGTATTTT. Residues: CASSPAAGTDTQYF.

The V and J genes are TRBV4-3 and TRBJ2-3; no firm D call. The germline V gene has CDR1 LGHNA and CDR2 YSLEER. The CDR3 spans 15 residues. The V end lost 0 bases, the J end lost 0 bases, and 7 bases lay between the germline ends. The CDR3: CASSQDYKSTDTQYF. The CDR3 coding sequence is TGCGCCAGCAGCCAAGATTACAAAAGCACAGATACGCAGTATTTT.

This clonotype occurred a few times. The genes are TRBV7-2 and TRBJ2-3; D is undetermined. CDR3 length: 15 residues. Trimming shortened V by 5 bases and J by 2 bases, and 14 bases separated the two germline ends. The germline V gene has CDR1 SGHTA and CDR2 FQGNSA. The CDR3 protein is CASSPGFSPTDTQYF. The CDR3 region has the DNA TGTGCCAGCAGCCCTGGGTTCAGCCCCACAGATACGCAGTATTTT.

V and J are TRBV5-1 and TRBJ2-1; the D gene is possibly TRBD2 (6 bases). V shed 7 bases and J shed 4 bases, with 15 bases lying between them. Per the germline V gene, CDR1 is SGHRS and CDR2 is YFSETQ. The CDR3 is made up of 14 amino acids. The CDR3 protein is CASGLRDSYNEQFF. The CDR3 nucleotides are TGCGCCAGCGGTTTAAGGGACTCTTACAATGAGCAGTTCTTC.

This clonotype has only a few counts. The V call is TRBV2, the J call TRBJ1-5, with TRBD1 identical over 11 bases. CDR1 is SNHLY and CDR2 is FYNNEI in the germline V gene. There are 14 residues in the CDR3. V was pared by 6 bases and J by 4 bases, with 2 bases of the junction left unmatched. The CDR3 protein is CASRGQGANQPQHF. Here the CDR3 DNA reads TGTGCCAGCAGAGGACAGGGGGCTAATCAGCCCCAGCATTTT.

The chain employs TRBV6-5 and TRBJ2-3; D tentatively reads TRBD1 or TRBD2 (5 bases each). The CDR3 consists of 15 residues. V was clipped by 0 bases and J by 3 bases, with 10 bases between them. The germline V gene encodes CDR1 MNHEY and CDR2 SVGAGI. The CDR3 region has the DNA TGTGCCAGCAGTTACTCGGGCAGGGAGACAGATACGCAGTATTTT. Its protein product is CASSYSGRETDTQYF.